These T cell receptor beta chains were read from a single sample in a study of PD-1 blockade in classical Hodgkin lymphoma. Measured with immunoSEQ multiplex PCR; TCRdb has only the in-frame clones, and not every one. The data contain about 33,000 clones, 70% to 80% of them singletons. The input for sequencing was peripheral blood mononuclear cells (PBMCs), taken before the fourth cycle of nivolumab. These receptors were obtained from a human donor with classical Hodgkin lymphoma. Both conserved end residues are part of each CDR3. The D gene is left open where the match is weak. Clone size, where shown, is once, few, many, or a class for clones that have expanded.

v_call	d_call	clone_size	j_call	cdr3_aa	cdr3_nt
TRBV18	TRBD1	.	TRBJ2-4	CASSPLTLRTGLAKNIQYF	TGTGCCAGCTCACCGCTAACTTTGAGGACAGGGCTAGCCAAAAACATTCAGTACTTC
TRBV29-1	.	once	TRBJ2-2	CTVLRGPFSPGSCFLEKALLGLFF	.
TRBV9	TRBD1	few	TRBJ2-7	CASSDNQAGQGYEQYF	TGTGCCAGCAGCGACAACCAAGCGGGACAGGGCTACGAGCAGTACTTC
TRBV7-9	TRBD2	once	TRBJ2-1	CASSLRLAGGNEQFF	TGTGCCAGCAGCCTACGACTAGCGGGAGGCAATGAGCAGTTCTTC
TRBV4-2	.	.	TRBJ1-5	CASSQEDYELGPNQPQHF	TGTGCCAGCAGCCAAGAGGATTATGAATTAGGGCCTAATCAGCCCCAGCATTTT
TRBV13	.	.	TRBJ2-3	CASSLEAGKTDTQYF	TGTGCCAGCAGCTTAGAAGCGGGTAAAACAGATACGCAGTATTTT
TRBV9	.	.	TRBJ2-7	CASSVAEGRYEQYF	TGTGCCAGCAGCGTAGCCGAGGGGCGGTACGAGCAGTACTTC
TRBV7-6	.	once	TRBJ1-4	CASSLGRPGRQKLFF	TGTGCCAGCAGCTTAGGGCGACCGGGCCGGCAAAAACTGTTTTTT
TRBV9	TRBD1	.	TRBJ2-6	CASIGTDDSGANVLTF	TGTGCCAGCATTGGGACAGATGACTCTGGGGCCAACGTCCTGACTTTC
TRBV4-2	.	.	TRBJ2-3	CASSQEGAGGAQYF	TGTGCCAGCAGCCAAGAGGGCGCCGGGGGAGCGCAGTATTTT
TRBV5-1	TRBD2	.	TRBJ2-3	CASSLDGTSSITQYF	TGCGCCAGCAGCTTGGACGGGACTAGCAGCATTACGCAGTATTTT
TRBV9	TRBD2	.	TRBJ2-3	CASSLAGAGGPADTQYF	TGTGCCAGCAGCCTAGCGGGCGCGGGGGGGCCCGCAGATACGCAGTATTTT
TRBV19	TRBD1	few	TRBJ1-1	CATGTGHPEAFF	TGTGCCACCGGGACAGGGCACCCTGAAGCTTTCTTT
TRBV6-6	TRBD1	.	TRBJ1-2	CASSQGELYGYTF	TGTGCCAGCAGCCAGGGGGAACTCTATGGCTACACCTTC
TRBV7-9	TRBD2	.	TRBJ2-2	CASSFPGLAANTGELFF	TGTGCCAGCAGCTTCCCGGGACTAGCGGCTAACACCGGGGAGCTGTTTTTT
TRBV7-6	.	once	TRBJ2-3	CASSSDFGESDTQYF	TGTGCCAGCAGCTCGGACTTCGGGGAATCAGATACGCAGTATTTT
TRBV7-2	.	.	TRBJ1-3	CASSPVGVSGNTIYF	TGTGCCAGCAGCCCGGTGGGCGTCTCTGGAAACACCATATATTTT
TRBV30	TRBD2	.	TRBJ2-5	CAWSPSGGLTQYF	TGTGCCTGGAGTCCTAGCGGGGGGTTGACCCAGTACTTC
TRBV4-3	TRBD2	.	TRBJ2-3	CASSQVLAGGLDTQYF	TGCGCCAGCAGCCAAGTGCTCGCGGGAGGGCTTGATACGCAGTATTTT
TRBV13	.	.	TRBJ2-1	CASTTTGAGEQFF	TGTGCCAGCACCACGACTGGGGCGGGGGAGCAGTTCTTC
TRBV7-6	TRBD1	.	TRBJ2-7	CASSTGGEQYF	TGTGCCAGCAGCACAGGGGGGGAGCAGTACTTC
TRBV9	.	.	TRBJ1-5	CASSADTDNQPQHF	TGTGCCAGCAGTGCAGACACGGACAATCAGCCCCAGCATTTT
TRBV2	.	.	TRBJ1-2	CASSENRVGYTF	TGTGCCAGCAGTGAAAACAGGGTTGGCTACACCTTC
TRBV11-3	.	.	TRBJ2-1	CASTLSGSANQNEQFF	TGTGCCAGCACCTTATCGGGATCGGCGAACCAAAATGAGCAGTTCTTC
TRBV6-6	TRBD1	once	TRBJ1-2	CASSQGAGTLNYGYTF	TGTGCCAGCAGCCAGGGGGCCGGTACTTTGAACTATGGCTACACCTTC
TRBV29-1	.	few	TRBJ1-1	CSVVGLSYTEAFF	TGCAGCGTTGTCGGATTATCCTACACTGAAGCTTTCTTT
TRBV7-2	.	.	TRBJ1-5	CASSLMSGASNQPQHF	TGTGCCAGCAGCTTAATGTCTGGAGCCAGCAATCAGCCCCAGCATTTT
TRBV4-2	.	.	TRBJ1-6	CASSRHSLGNSPLHF	TGTGCCAGCAGCCGCCACAGTCTCGGTAATTCACCCCTCCACTTT
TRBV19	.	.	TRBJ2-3	CASSVQGFTDTQYF	TGTGCCAGTAGTGTCCAGGGGTTCACAGATACGCAGTATTTT